The 4 T cell receptor beta chains in this list originate from one sample, sequenced in a study of T-cell reconstitution after alpha-beta-depleted transplantation in children. Preparation of the TCRbeta library used unique molecular identifiers. TCRdb reprocessed the PCR reads with MiXCR, giving one entry per CDR3 protein. The table includes around 110,000 distinct CDR3 sequences, around a tenth detected once. The starting material was PBMCs, obtained before TCRalphabeta/CD19-depleted stem cell transplant. These receptors were collected from a boy younger than 10 with acute lymphoblastic leukemia, due to receive a stem cell transplant.

Ten or more counts support this clonotype. The chain combines TRBV5-1 with TRBJ2-4; D call uncertain. This CDR3 spans 15 amino acids. Trimming shortened V by 2 bases and J by 6 bases, and 15 bases separated the two germline ends. Germline lookup yields CDR1 SGHRS and CDR2 YFSETQ. This chain's CDR3 is CASSFGSVLGNIQYF. The CDR3 DNA reads TGCGCCAGCAGCTTCGGCTCGGTATTGGGAAACATTCAGTACTTC.

This clonotype was seen ten or more times. The chain combines TRBV7-3 with TRBJ2-5, with TRBD1 as a possible D gene (5 bases). The CDR3 runs 13 residues. Germline lookup yields CDR1 SGHTA and CDR2 FQGTGA. V lost 5 bases, J lost 3 bases, and 10 bases lay in between. The CDR3 coding sequence is TGTGCCAGCAGCCGAGCGACAGAAGAGACCCAGTACTTC. It is translated as CASSRATEETQYF.

The genes are TRBV5-1 and TRBJ2-2, with D possibly TRBD1 on 6 matching bases. The germline CDR1 and CDR2 sequences are SGHRS and YFSETQ. V was shortened by 4 bases and J by 1 base, with 17 bases between the two germline ends. The CDR3 contains 17 residues. CDR3 residues: CASSRSVGQWNTGELFF. Here the CDR3 DNA reads TGCGCCAGCAGCCGGAGTGTAGGACAGTGGAACACCGGGGAGCTGTTTTTT.

The chain recombines TRBV27 with TRBJ1-2; D gene ambiguous. Germline CDR1 and CDR2: MNHEY and SMNVEV (reference sequence). This CDR3 is 15 amino acids long. Trimming took 1 base from V and 8 from J, leaving 17 bases between them. CDR3 DNA: TGTGCCAGCAGTTTATTGCCCCGAGGGTCTGGAGGCTACACCTTC. It encodes CASSLLPRGSGGYTF.